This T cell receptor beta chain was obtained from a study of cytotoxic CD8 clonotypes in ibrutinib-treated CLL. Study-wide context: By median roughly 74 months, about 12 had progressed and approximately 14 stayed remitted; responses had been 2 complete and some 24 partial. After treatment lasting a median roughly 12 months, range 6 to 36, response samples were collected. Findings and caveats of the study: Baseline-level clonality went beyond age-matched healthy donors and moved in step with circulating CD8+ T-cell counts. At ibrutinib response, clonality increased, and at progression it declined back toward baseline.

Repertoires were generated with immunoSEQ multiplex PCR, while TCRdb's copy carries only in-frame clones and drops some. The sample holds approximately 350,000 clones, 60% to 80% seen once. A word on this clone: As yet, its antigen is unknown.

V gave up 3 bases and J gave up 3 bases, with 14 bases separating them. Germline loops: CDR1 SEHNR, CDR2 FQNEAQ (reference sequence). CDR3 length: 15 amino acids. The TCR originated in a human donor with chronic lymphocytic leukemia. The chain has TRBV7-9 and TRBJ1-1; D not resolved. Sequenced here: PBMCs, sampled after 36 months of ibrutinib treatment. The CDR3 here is CASSFAWGLDTEAFF. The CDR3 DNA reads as TGTGCCAGCAGCTTTGCTTGGGGTCTAGACACTGAAGCTTTCTTT.